One and the same sample provided the 16 T cell receptor beta chains below, sequenced in a study of blood T cells in healthy people across ages. Through a sample-barcoded 5' primer and a J-beta primer mix, a second PCR was run for about 7 to 12 cycles. TCRdb passed the 5' RACE reads through MiXCR, listing each CDR3 protein once. The table includes about 800,000 distinct CDR3 sequences, about 42% detected once. Sequenced sample: blood. The receptors come from an elderly man in good health.

Many counts were recorded for this clonotype. A much larger clone lies a single base off, so this may be a read error. The rearrangement uses TRBV20-1 and TRBJ2-7, with D perhaps being TRBD1 or TRBD2 (5 bases each). The V gene lost 0 bases and the J gene lost 0 bases, with 12 bases spanning the gap. The CDR3 totals 15 residues. The germline gives CDR1 DFQATT, CDR2 SNEGSKA (reference sequence). CDR3 in amino acids: CSARDVRDDSYEQYF. In DNA form, the CDR3 reads TGCAGTGCTAGAGATGTAAGGGACGACTCCTACGAGCAGTACTTC.

V and J are TRBV7-2 and TRBJ2-3; D unclear. Germline V lookup: CDR1 SGHTA, CDR2 FQGNSA. V was clipped by 2 bases and J by 2 bases, with 17 bases between them. The CDR3 has 17 residues. The CDR3 region is CASSLLGASILTDTQYF. In DNA, the CDR3 is TGTGCCAGCAGCTTACTCGGCGCCAGCATACTCACAGATACGCAGTATTTT.

V is TRBV12-3 or TRBV12-4 and J is TRBJ1-2; D is uncertain. The CDR3 spans 11 residues. The V end lost 5 bases, the J end lost 5 bases, and 6 bases lay between the germline ends. The CDR3 protein is CASSIGYGYTF. The CDR3 coding sequence is TGTGCCAGCAGTATAGGGTATGGCTACACCTTC.

This chain links TRBV4-2 with TRBJ2-3; 12 bases match TRBD2. Per the germline V gene, CDR1 is LGHNA and CDR2 is YNFKEQ. V lost 4 bases to trimming and J lost 0 bases; unmatched junction nucleotides: 8. The CDR3 is 18 residues long. The CDR3 sequence is CASSPRLAGEGSTDTQYF. The CDR3 DNA follows: TGTGCCAGCAGCCCCAGACTAGCGGGGGAAGGGAGCACAGATACGCAGTATTTT.

This rearrangement joins TRBV27 to TRBJ2-6; TRBD1 matches at 7 bases. This CDR3 comprises 17 residues. V was clipped by 6 bases and J by 4 bases; unmatched bases: 12. The germline gives CDR1 MNHEY, CDR2 SMNVEV (reference sequence). The CDR3 DNA reads as TGTGCCAGCAGCTTAGCCCCGACAGGGTCCGGGGCCAACGTCCTGACTTTC. This gives the protein CASSLAPTGSGANVLTF.

CDR3 bases: TGTGCCAGCAGCTCGACTAGCGGGAGGGCCGGTTGGCAGTACTTC. It encodes CASSSTSGRAGWQYF. The V gene is TRBV7-2, the J gene TRBJ2-7; 14 bases match TRBD2. Germline V CDR1 and CDR2: SGHTA, FQGNSA. V dropped 4 bases and J dropped 9; count of bases not matched to a gene: 8. The CDR3 loop spans 15 amino acids.

The rearrangement uses TRBV4-3 and TRBJ1-5, with D possibly matching TRBD1 (5 bases). The length of the CDR3 is 14 residues. V gave up 0 bases and J gave up 7 bases, with 10 bases separating them. Germline V gene sequence: CDR1 LGHNA, CDR2 YSLEER. The CDR3 reads CASSQEEGRQPQHF. CDR3 DNA: TGCGCCAGCAGCCAAGAAGAGGGACGACAGCCCCAGCATTTT.

Comments on this clonotype: One end of the junction fails to match germline, which may point to a read error. V usage is TRBV10-3 and J usage is TRBJ2-7; 8 nucleotides match TRBD2. CDR3 length: 15 amino acids. CDR1 and CDR2 from the germline V gene are ENHRY and SYGVKD. The CDR3 region has the DNA TGTGCCATCAGTGGATGGTACGGGGGGGCGTACGGGCAGTACTTC. Protein: CAISGWYGGAYGQYF.

This chain connects TRBV29-1 to TRBJ2-3; TRBD1 aligns across 8 bases. In germline, CDR1 is SQVTM, CDR2 ANQGSEA. The ends lost 6 bases at V and 5 bases at J; junction bases unmatched: 10. CDR3 length: 14 residues. CDR3 nucleotides: TGCAGCGTCGTTGACAGGGGAACGTTAGATACGCAGTATTTT. As protein: CSVVDRGTLDTQYF.

As concerns this clonotype: With a much larger clone just one base away, this may be a read error. CDR3 residues: CASSPVGQGDTQYF. Here the CDR3 DNA reads TGTGCCAGCAGTCCCGTAGGACAGGGAGATACGCAGTATTTT. This chain links TRBV6-4 with TRBJ2-3; 8 nucleotides line up with TRBD1. The CDR3 extends over 14 amino acids. The germline V gene encodes CDR1 MRHNA and CDR2 SNTAGT. The V segment lost 5 bases and the J segment 5 bases; nucleotides outside the gene matches: 6.

This chain uses TRBV21-1 with TRBJ2-3. TRBV21-1 corresponds to a pseudogene. The CDR3 totals 12 residues. Here the CDR3 DNA reads TGTGCCAGCAGCAAACTTGGGTATACGCAGTATTTT. It yields the protein CASSKLGYTQYF.

This clonotype was detected only once. This rearrangement joins TRBV6-5 to TRBJ2-7; D may be TRBD2 (6 bases). CDR3 length: 12 residues. Per the germline V gene, CDR1 is MNHEY and CDR2 is SVGAGI. V was shortened by 2 bases and J by 9 bases, with 11 bases between the two germline ends. This chain's CDR3 is CASSYGGTAQYF. In DNA, the CDR3 is TGTGCCAGCAGTTACGGCGGGACGGCGCAGTACTTC.

The chain employs TRBV20-1 and TRBJ2-1; tentatively, D is TRBD2 (5 bases). Germline V gene sequence: CDR1 DFQATT, CDR2 SNEGSKA (reference sequence). V was pared by 4 bases and J by 2 bases, with 12 bases between. The CDR3 is 14 residues long. The CDR3 loop is CSANAGGTYNEQFF. The CDR3 DNA sequence: TGCAGTGCTAACGCGGGCGGAACCTACAATGAGCAGTTCTTC.

The chain carries TRBV12-3 or TRBV12-4 and TRBJ1-1, with D possibly matching TRBD1 (6 bases). The CDR3 extends over 15 amino acids. The V end was cut by 1 base, the J end by 2 bases, with 11 bases between. CDR3 protein: CASSLDSGANTEAFF. In DNA, the CDR3 is TGTGCCAGCAGTTTAGATTCAGGGGCAAACACTGAAGCTTTCTTT.

This clonotype was counted between two and nine times. The chain has TRBV24-1 and TRBJ2-5, with a tentative D call TRBD1 (6 bases). The germline V gene encodes CDR1 KGHDR and CDR2 SFDVKD. CDR3 size: 15 residues. The germline V and J ends were trimmed by 4 bases and 5 bases, with 16 bases remaining between them. CDR3 residues: CATSESTGQTETQYF. DNA for the CDR3: TGTGCCACCAGTGAATCTACTGGACAGACGGAGACCCAGTACTTC.

This clonotype was recorded only once. This sequence joins TRBV12-3 or TRBV12-4 and TRBJ2-7; the D gene is possibly TRBD2 (6 bases). This CDR3 has 13 amino acids. V was pared by 5 bases and J by 5 bases, with 13 bases between. Written as DNA, the CDR3 is TGTGCCAGCAGTACAGGTCGGGGGAACGAGCAGTACTTC. Its protein is CASSTGRGNEQYF.